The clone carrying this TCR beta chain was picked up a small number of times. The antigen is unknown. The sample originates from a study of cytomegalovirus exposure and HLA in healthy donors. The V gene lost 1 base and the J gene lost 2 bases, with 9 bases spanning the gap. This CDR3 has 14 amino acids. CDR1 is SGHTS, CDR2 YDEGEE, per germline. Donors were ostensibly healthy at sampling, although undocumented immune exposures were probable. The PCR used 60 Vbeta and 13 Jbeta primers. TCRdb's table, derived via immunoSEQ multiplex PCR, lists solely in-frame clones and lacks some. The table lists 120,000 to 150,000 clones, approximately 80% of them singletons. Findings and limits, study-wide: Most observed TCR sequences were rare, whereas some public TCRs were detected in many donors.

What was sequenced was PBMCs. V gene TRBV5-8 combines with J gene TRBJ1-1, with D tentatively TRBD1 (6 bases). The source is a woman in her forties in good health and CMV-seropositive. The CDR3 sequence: CASSLLGGNTEAFF. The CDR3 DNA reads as TGTGCCAGCAGCTTGCTAGGGGGTAACACTGAAGCTTTCTTT.